The rows below give T cell receptor beta chains drawn from one sample of a study of control samples from healthy donors and cancer patients. Here immunoSEQ multiplex PCR was the method, and the copy in TCRdb shows in-frame clones only, minus some. The data show roughly 68,000 clones, nearly 85% seen once. Sequenced input: blood. These receptors came from a man in his sixties in good health. Each CDR3 is given with its conserved first and last residue. D genes are given only for firm matches. The listing skips clone size in some rows; elsewhere it reads once, few, many or a size class.

TRBJ2-5 TRBV7-2 - 15 - TGTGCCAGCAGCTTACAGTTCAGGGAGCAAGAGACCCAGTACTTC CASSLQFREQETQYF
TRBJ2-7 TRBV10-3 TRBD2 16 - TGTGCCATCAGTGAACGGCGGGAGGGCCTCTCCTACGAGCAGTACTTC CAISERREGLSYEQYF
TRBJ1-3 TRBV19 TRBD1 16 - TGTGCCAGTAGTTTCACCGGGACAGGGGCTGGAAACACCATATATTTT CASSFTGTGAGNTIYF
TRBJ1-2 TRBV29-1 - 14 - TGCAGCGTTGAAGAAATTACAGACAGCTATGGCTACACCTTC CSVEEITDSYGYTF
TRBJ2-3 TRBV5-6 - 13 - TGTGCCAGCAGCTTGGCTTCCACAGATACGCAGTATTTT CASSLASTDTQYF
TRBJ1-1 TRBV2 - 16 - TGTGCCAGCAGTGGGGTGTTCCGAGAAATGAACACTGAAGCTTTCTTT CASSGVFREMNTEAFF
TRBJ2-1 TRBV7-2 TRBD2 15 - TGTGCCAGCAGACCCACTAGCGGGAGCAGGAGTGAGCAGTTCTTC CASRPTSGSRSEQFF
TRBJ2-3 TRBV10-3 - 15 - TGTGCCATCAGCGCAGGTAGGGAGTCGGCCGATACGCAGTATTTT CAISAGRESADTQYF
TRBJ1-6 TRBV6-6 TRBD1 15 few TGTGCCAGCAGTTACGGACAGGGCCGGAATTCACCCCTCCACTTT CASSYGQGRNSPLHF
TRBJ2-5 TRBV5-1 TRBD1 14 - TGCGCCAGCAGCTGGGGGACAGGGGAAGAGACCCAGTACTTC CASSWGTGEETQYF
TRBJ2-1 TRBV19 - 14 - TGTGCCAGTAGTATAGAAGCCAAAGGCAATGAGCAGTTCTTC CASSIEAKGNEQFF
TRBJ1-2 TRBV19 - 16 - TGTGCCAGTACCTTGCACCCCGCCGGGGAGGACTATGGCTACACCTTC CASTLHPAGEDYGYTF
TRBJ2-3 TRBV7-6 TRBD2 18 - TGTGCCAGCAGCTTAGGCCGGACTAGCGGGAGGCCCACAGATACGCAGTATTTT CASSLGRTSGRPTDTQYF
TRBJ1-1 TRBV4-1 - 20 - TGCGCCAGCAGCCACACTACAGCAGGGGCCGGTCCATTCATGAACACTGAAGCTTTCTTT CASSHTTAGAGPFMNTEAFF